This T cell receptor (beta chain) is from a study of blood T cells in healthy people across ages. The study, taken as a whole, reports: Per million T cells, the diversity of TCR beta decreased roughly linearly as age advanced.

Each donor was a healthy Caucasian individual from Russia, aged roughly 6 to 95. Isolation recovered at least 6 million PBMCs from every sample. Primed by a sample-barcoded 5' primer and a J-beta primer mix, a second PCR proceeded for about 6 to 12 cycles. Using its own MiXCR run on the 5' RACE reads, TCRdb lists one record per CDR3 protein. The sample holds approximately 1,700,000 distinct CDR3 sequences, about two fifths seen once. This clonotype was detected once. Antigen specificity is unknown. At one boundary the junction diverges from the germline segment, which might be a read error. The CDR3 consists of 14 residues. Germline V CDR1 and CDR2: SQVTM, ANQGSEA.

The V call is TRBV29-1, the J call TRBJ2-7, with D perhaps being TRBD1 or TRBD2 (6 bases each). The sequence was obtained from a human donor in good health. Material: blood. CDR3 sequence reads: CSAENREDSYEQYF. CDR3 DNA sequence: TGCAGCGCTGAAAACAGGGAGGACTCCTACGAGCAGTACTTC.